The entry that follows covers one T cell receptor (beta chain) sequence. Its specific antigen is unknown. Per-base quality was not reported, and no clone a single base away is much larger than it. All of the isolated RNA was reverse transcribed with the High Capacity cDNA Reverse Transcription Kit, so expressed TCRB transcripts were sequenced. Deep immunoSEQ sequencing was applied to naive, central memory and regulatory T cell samples, giving an average of roughly 3.5 million total reads per sample. Sorted cells were lysed in RLT buffer, and RNA was extracted using DNase-treated RNeasy Micro or Mini kits according to cell number. To prevent cross-contamination, each cell subset was processed individually, whereas patient and healthy donor samples were processed jointly. The immunoSEQ multiplex PCR was used to amplify TCRB sequences from cDNA, generating 87-bp fragments that spanned the CDR3 region. Sequencing of the amplicons was performed on the Illumina HiSeq platform. Turning to the authors' computational methods: Synthetic template baselines were used to correct PCR bias computationally, reads within Hamming distance 2 were collapsed, and singletons that could not be merged were discarded. Reads were aligned against IMGT so that V, D and J genes, CDR3 length and insertions or deletions at six rearrangement sites could be assigned. Within each subset, clonotype counts were normalized to sorted cell number, and only after that were true diversity and Gini coefficients computed with the tcR R package. The overlap coefficient, calculated on TCRB nucleotide sequences, was used to quantify repertoire sharing. As a proxy for the pre-selection repertoire, out-of-frame TCRB sequences from naive cells were analyzed. Held by TCRdb, this immuneACCESS table contains in-frame sequences only and omits some clones. Under half of the omission traces to an unresolved V gene where checked; the cause of the rest is unknown. Clone size and the V and J calls come from that table; the DNA yielded D and trimming. Here the sample has over 700,000 clones; roughly 15% occur a single time. Jointly, the top ten make up 0.02% to 0.03% of the sample.

The source of the sample is a study of beta chain features in type 1 diabetes (dated by TCRdb to between 2018 and 2020). Regarding the study in general: No differences in mean age, gender distribution, total cell number or subset yield were found between patients and healthy donors. A total of roughly 100 million sorted cells were examined across all samples, and RNA yield correlated strongly with the number of cells per subset. In the study, TCRB repertoires of sorted circulating CD4+ T cell subsets from recently diagnosed type 1 diabetes patients were compared with those of matched healthy donors. Naive and central memory subsets were obtained from all 28 donors, but regulatory and stem cell-like memory subsets were isolated from only 8 patients and 8 healthy donors.

V is pared back by 1 base and J by 4 bases, with 8 bases lying between the germline termini. The germline V gene specifies SGHVS as CDR1 and FNYEAQ as CDR2. Its CDR3 holds 14 amino acids, cysteine through phenylalanine. Only CDR3 DNA is held: 42 bases, read in frame from base 1. Each donor gave one peripheral blood draw, around 0.12 L on average, collected into heparinised tubes. A BD FACSAria II was used to sort naive, central memory, regulatory and stem cell-like memory CD4+ T cells with a panel that included CD45RO, CCR7, CD25, CD127, CD95 and CD27. Purity was above 95% for every sorted population. PBMCs were separated immediately by Lymphoprep density gradient centrifugation and were stained directly, without being cultured. So that batch effects would be minimized, each experiment stained and sorted samples in pairs, pairing one healthy donor with one patient. General study outcomes and caveats: Because small numbers of individuals were included in the HLA sub-analyses, any influence of HLA type on TCRB rearrangement was left unresolved. Because cDNA was sequenced instead of genomic DNA, highly expressing activated cells could be over-represented, though the groups showed no difference in activation or CD3 levels. Shorter templates might be favored by PCR, yet because patient and control samples were amplified and corrected together, any such skew would affect both groups equally. At VDJ recombination sites, patients with type 1 diabetes made fewer insertions and deleted more nucleotides, a pattern implying thymic rearrangement abnormalities. In all four CD4+ subsets, TCRB CDR3 length was moderately but significantly shorter in type 1 diabetes patients. Naive, central memory and regulatory TCRB repertoires appeared to be more alike among patients than among healthy donors.

The rearrangement combines TRBV7-6 with TRBJ2-1, with the identity of the D gene unclear. The sequence derives from a woman aged 18-29 years in good health. What was sequenced was naive CD4+ T cells from blood. In light of the paper, this sample's cell subset or site label describes: true naive CD4+ T cells. The nucleotide sequence is TGTGCCAGCAGCTTAGGCGGTGTTTACAATGAGCAGTTCTTC. It specifies CASSLGGVYNEQFF.